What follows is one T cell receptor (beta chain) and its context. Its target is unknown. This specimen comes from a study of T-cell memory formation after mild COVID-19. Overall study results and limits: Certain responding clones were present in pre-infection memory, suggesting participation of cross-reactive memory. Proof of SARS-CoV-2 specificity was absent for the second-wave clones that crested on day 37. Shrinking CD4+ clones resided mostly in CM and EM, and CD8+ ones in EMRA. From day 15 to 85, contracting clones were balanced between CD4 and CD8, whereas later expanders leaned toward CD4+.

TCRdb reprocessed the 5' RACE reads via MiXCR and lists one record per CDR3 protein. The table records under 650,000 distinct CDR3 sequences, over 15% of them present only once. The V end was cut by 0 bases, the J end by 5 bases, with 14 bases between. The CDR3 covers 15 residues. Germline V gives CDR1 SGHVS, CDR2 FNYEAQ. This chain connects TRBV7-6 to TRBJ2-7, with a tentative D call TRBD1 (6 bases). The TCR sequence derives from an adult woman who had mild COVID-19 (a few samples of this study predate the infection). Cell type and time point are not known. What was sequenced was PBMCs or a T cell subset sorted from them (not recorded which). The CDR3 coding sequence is TGTGCCAGCAGCTTAGCGTTCAGGGGACAAGACGAGCAGTACTTC. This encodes CASSLAFRGQDEQYF.